Listed below are T cell receptor beta chains from one sample, sequenced in a study of T cell changes during pregnancy in multiple sclerosis. This table comes from immunoSEQ multiplex PCR, and its TCRdb copy is limited to in-frame clones, with some not included. The repertoire holds roughly 42,000 clones, with around 92% as singletons. The source was CD4+ T cells from peripheral blood mononuclear cells, collected in the second trimester of pregnancy. Source of these receptors: a female donor in good health, enrolled as a control in a pregnancy study. CDR3s include the opening cysteine and the closing phenylalanine or tryptophan. The D gene is left open where the match is weak. Where a row states a size, it is once, few, many or the class of an expanded clone; other rows omit it.

d_call	j_call	v_call	clone_size	cdr3_nt	cdr3_aa
TRBD1	TRBJ1-4	TRBV27	once	TGTGCCAGCAGTCCGCGACAGGGGAGGGATGAAAAACTGTTTTTT	CASSPRQGRDEKLFF
-	TRBJ2-3	TRBV9	-	TGTGCCAGCAGCGTAGCTCCAGGCACAGATACGCAGTATTTT	CASSVAPGTDTQYF
TRBD2	TRBJ2-3	TRBV6-5	-	TGTGCCAGCAGTTACTATGGGACTAGCGGGAGAGATACGCAGTATTTT	CASSYYGTSGRDTQYF
-	TRBJ2-5	TRBV7-9	-	TGTGCCAGCAGCTTAGGCTCAGGGCACATTCCTGGGGCCCAGTACTTC	CASSLGSGHIPGAQYF
TRBD1	TRBJ1-3	TRBV11-2	-	TGTGCCAGCATACGGACAGGGTCTGCCTCTGGAAACACCATATATTTT	CASIRTGSASGNTIYF
-	TRBJ1-2	TRBV27	few	TGTGCCAGCAGTTTCAGCCCGGGCTATGGCTACACCTTC	CASSFSPGYGYTF
TRBD1	TRBJ2-3	TRBV7-8	-	TGTGCCAGCAGCCAAACAGGGGAGAGCACAGATACGCAGTATTTT	CASSQTGESTDTQYF
-	TRBJ1-5	TRBV4-1	-	TGCGCCAGCAGCCAGCAGGCCGGGGGGATCAATCAGCCCCAGCATTTT	CASSQQAGGINQPQHF
TRBD1	TRBJ2-5	TRBV7-2	-	TGTGCCAGCAGCTATGGGACAGGGGGCGGAGGGACCCAGTACTTC	CASSYGTGGGGTQYF
TRBD1	TRBJ2-5	TRBV4-3	-	TGCGCCAGCAGCCCGATCCTCGGACAGGGAGGAGAACAAGAGACCCAGTACTTC	CASSPILGQGGEQETQYF
TRBD1	TRBJ1-2	TRBV28	-	TGTGCCAGCGGTTCGGTTGGGACAGGCCGCTATGGCTACACCTTC	CASGSVGTGRYGYTF
-	TRBJ2-3	TRBV6-1	-	TGTGCCAGCAGTGCTCCCGGGAATCCAGATACGCAGTATTTT	CASSAPGNPDTQYF
TRBD1	TRBJ2-3	TRBV7-3	once	TGTGCCAGCAGCTTAGCGGGACAGGGCACAGATACGCAGTATTTT	CASSLAGQGTDTQYF
TRBD1	TRBJ1-2	TRBV5-4	few	TGTGCCAGCAGCACGATCGGGACAGGACTATCTGGCACCTTC	CASSTIGTGLSGTF
-	TRBJ2-5	TRBV12-5	-	TGTGCTAGTGGAGACCGAGGCGGGGAGACCCAGTACTTC	CASGDRGGETQYF
TRBD1	TRBJ2-1	TRBV6-6	-	TGTGCCACCGAACAGGGGGCGCCGTTGAATGAGCAGTTCTTC	CATEQGAPLNEQFF
TRBD2	TRBJ2-7	TRBV30	-	TGTGCCTGGACTGCGGGGGGGAGCTCCTACGAGCAGTACTTC	CAWTAGGSSYEQYF
-	TRBJ2-7	TRBV6-6	-	TGTGCCAGCAGTTACTCGAAAGACTACGGGCAGTACTTC	CASSYSKDYGQYF
-	TRBJ2-1	TRBV29-1	-	TGCAGCGCGTCCAGGGTTAATGAGCAGTTCTTC	CSASRVNEQFF
TRBD1	TRBJ2-5	TRBV7-2	-	TGTGCCAGCAGCTTTCAAGAGGGACAGCAAGAGACCCAGTACTTC	CASSFQEGQQETQYF
TRBD2	TRBJ2-3	TRBV6-6	few	TGTGCCAGCTCCGGACTAGGGACAGATACGCAGTATTTT	CASSGLGTDTQYF
TRBD2	TRBJ2-3	TRBV5-1	once	TGCGCCAGCGGGGGGGAGTGGGGCACAGATACGCAGTATTTT	CASGGEWGTDTQYF
TRBD1	TRBJ1-2	TRBV5-8	-	TGTGCCAGCAGCCTACTCCCAGGGGGAAACTATGGCTACACCTTC	CASSLLPGGNYGYTF
-	TRBJ1-4	TRBV2	once	TGTGCCAGCAAGTGGGAGGTATCGAGCGAAAAACTGTTTTTT	CASKWEVSSEKLFF
TRBD1	TRBJ2-7	TRBV7-8	-	TGTGCCAGCAGCTTCCAGGGGGCCAACTCCTACGAGCAGTACTTC	CASSFQGANSYEQYF
-	TRBJ2-7	TRBV2	-	TGTGCCAGCAGTGACAGGGGTGGTGAGGCTCAGCAGTACTTC	CASSDRGGEAQQYF
-	TRBJ2-3	TRBV11-3	-	TGTGCCAGCAGCTTGTCAGTCTCCGCAGATACGCAGTATTTT	CASSLSVSADTQYF
-	TRBJ2-4	TRBV6-5	-	TGTGCCAGCAGTTACAGAGAGGAAAACATTCAGTACTTT	CASSYREENIQYF
-	TRBJ1-1	TRBV30	-	TGTGCCTCCTCCCGGGGGGCTGGGTGGGAAGCTTTCTTT	CASSRGAGWEAFF
TRBD2	TRBJ2-3	TRBV7-3	-	TGTGCCAGCAGCTTCGGGACTAGTACTAGCACAGATACGCAGTATTTT	CASSFGTSTSTDTQYF
TRBD2	TRBJ2-2	TRBV5-1	-	TGCGCCAGCAGCTTGGCCGGGTCACTAGCGGCGAACACCGGGGAGCTGTTTTTT	CASSLAGSLAANTGELFF
-	TRBJ1-2	TRBV10-3	-	TGTGCCATCAGTGAGACCGATACACAGGGAAGCGCGGATGGCTACACCTTC	CAISETDTQGSADGYTF
TRBD1	TRBJ1-1	TRBV19	-	TGTGCCACTAAGGGACAGCCGAACACTGAAGCTTTCTTT	CATKGQPNTEAFF
TRBD2	TRBJ2-5	TRBV5-6	-	TGTGCCAGCAGCTTGGGCGTGGCGGGGGGCGGTTACTTC	CASSLGVAGGGYF
-	TRBJ1-3	TRBV14	-	TGTGCCAGCAGCCAGCGAACTGGAAACACCATATATTTT	CASSQRTGNTIYF
TRBD1	TRBJ2-2	TRBV28	-	TGTGCCAGCTCATCACCCGGGACAGGGGGCGAGGGTGCCGGGGAGCTGTTTTTT	CASSSPGTGGEGAGELFF
TRBD1	TRBJ2-3	TRBV5-8	-	TGTGCCAGCAGCTTCGACAGGGGCACAGATACGCAGTATTTT	CASSFDRGTDTQYF
TRBD2	TRBJ2-5	TRBV9	-	TGTGCCAGCAGCGTAGCCCGCGGGGGGCAAGAGACCCAGTACTTC	CASSVARGGQETQYF
TRBD2	TRBJ2-7	TRBV28	-	TGTGCCACCCAACCCGCGGGAGGCCGAACCTACGAGCAGTACTTC	CATQPAGGRTYEQYF
TRBD1	TRBJ1-1	TRBV7-9	-	TGTGCCAGCAGCTTAGGACACAGGGGGCTTTGGAACACTGAAGCTTTCTTT	CASSLGHRGLWNTEAFF
-	TRBJ1-1	TRBV5-1	-	TGCGCCAGCAGCTTATCAGGCACTGAAGCTTTCTTT	CASSLSGTEAFF
-	TRBJ2-1	TRBV5-1	once	TGCGCCAGCAGCCTCTCAGCGGGTTCTGATGAGCAGTTCTTC	CASSLSAGSDEQFF
-	TRBJ1-1	TRBV18	few	TGTGCCAGCTCGCAACAGGATAACACTGAAGCTTTCTTT	CASSQQDNTEAFF
-	TRBJ2-2	TRBV18	-	TGTGCCAGCTCACCACTGGGGCAGATCACCGGGGAGCTGTTTTTT	CASSPLGQITGELFF
-	TRBJ2-7	TRBV5-5	-	TGTGCCAGCAGCTTTACAGCCACCACCTACGAGCAGTACTTC	CASSFTATTYEQYF